This T cell receptor (beta chain) was sequenced in a study of cytomegalovirus exposure and HLA in healthy donors. Looking at the study overall: Of all 398 donors who were genotyped, roughly 83% belonged to the Caucasian-associated ancestry cluster. Study-wide points: Researchers reported that a few CMV-associated chains were confirmed in vitro as CMV antigen-specific.

As regards this clone: The antigen remains unidentified.

V lost 0 bases, J lost 6 bases, and 18 bases lay in between. Germline-derived CDR1 and CDR2 are SGHTA and FQGTGA. This CDR3 is 17 amino acids long. Both 60 Vbeta primers and 13 Jbeta primers went into the PCR. The method was immunoSEQ multiplex PCR; TCRdb's version includes in-frame clones alone and lacks a portion of them. The sample holds 120,000 to 150,000 clones; roughly 75% are singletons and the top ten take approximately 2%. Sequenced sample: PBMCs. The chain has TRBV7-3 and TRBJ2-1; D is unresolved. This sequence was found in a man younger than 45 in good health and CMV-seronegative. This CDR3 is CASSLTSQTKHFNEQFF. CDR3 in DNA: TGTGCCAGCAGCTTAACCTCCCAGACAAAGCACTTCAATGAGCAGTTCTTC.